This T cell receptor (beta chain) was sequenced for a study of T cell repertoires in aging, cancer and after chemotherapy (dated by TCRdb to about 2019). Study-wide context: Donors spanned six age groups from 30 or younger to 70 or older, with at least three individuals per group. In the hematological group, the paired samples taken before and after chemotherapy came from chronic lymphocytic leukemia patients given fludarabine- or bendamustine-based regimens. Roughly 9.6 million TCR reads were contained in the full dataset. The study profiled peripheral blood TCR beta repertoires from healthy donors and cancer patients to examine immunoaging and T cell reconstitution after chemotherapy. A cohort of 200 to 250 cancer patients (approximately 90 with hematological and approximately 120 with solid cancers) was assembled, and 95 to 100 healthy donors were included as a reference group. Paper-wide results and their limitations: In healthy donors, the drop in TCR diversity with age came mainly from a loss of richness, whereas in cancer patients a loss of evenness also played a part. According to the authors, the repertoire data do not allow conclusions to be drawn about immunological memory after chemotherapy. In both cancer cohorts, median generation probability rose over the chemotherapy interval, which suggests that the repertoire was reconstituted through rebound thymic output. Compared with age-matched healthy donors, untreated patients with either hematological or solid cancers had significantly lower TCR diversity in the blood along with higher clonality. Lymphoid organ infiltration was present in the hematological cancer patients, and this infiltration may itself impair thymic emigration or the expansion of peripheral T cells.

Rearranged TRB sequences spanning V, D and J segments were amplified by multiplex touch-down PCR using a mixed TRB-A/B primer pool. Illumina adapters and sample indices were attached to the amplicons through two consecutive PCR reactions run with Phusion HS II polymerase. Amplicons were gel-purified using the NucleoSpin Gel and PCR Clean-up kit and were subsequently checked with Qubit and an Agilent 2100 Bioanalyzer. Sequencing of the libraries was done on an Illumina MiSeq with paired-end, single-indexed 600-cycle runs. Concerning the study's data processing: Processing of the TRB sequences was carried out with MiXCR versions 2.12 and 3.0.5. A clone was defined as each unique CDR3 nucleotide sequence, and only productive sequences supported by at least two reads were kept. Shannon diversity, evenness, clonality (one minus evenness), and alpha-parameterized diversity profiles from alpha 0 to 5 were included as repertoire metrics. The IGoR algorithm was used to compute generation probabilities of clones in paired pre- and post-chemotherapy samples. Starting from the raw public reads, TCRdb applied fastp trimming at Q25, assembled clones with MiXCR and retained in-frame beta chains. Each record represents a unique CDR3 protein, reported with the most common genes and DNA among its rows. For this entry, the V and J calls and clone size follow TCRdb and not the study's own pipeline. The sample data list some 6,000 distinct CDR3 sequences, and under 25% of these were observed just once. About 2.4% of the sample is held by the ten biggest clonotypes.

There are a few counts of this clonotype. What this receptor recognizes is not known. No base quality information exists; no much larger clone differs at one position. Genomic DNA extracted from peripheral blood, rather than sorted cells or RNA, was used as the source for amplification of TCR beta rearrangements. V loses 6 bases at its end and J loses 0 bases; junction bases beyond the gene matches: 9. From the cysteine up to the phenylalanine, the CDR3 has a length of 17 residues. Only the CDR3 part of the read is kept: 51 bases, read in frame from the first base. CDR1 and CDR2 are drawn from the germline V gene (reference sequence): LNHDA, SQIVND.

The sample consisted of blood. This TCR derives from a human donor with a blood cancer. Recombination linked TRBV19 to TRBJ2-4, and TRBD1 aligns with 9 junction nucleotides. For the CDR3, the sequence is CASSTLTGGLAKNIQYF. At the DNA level, the sequence is TGTGCCAGTAGCACCTTAACAGGGGGCTTAGCCAAAAACATTCAGTACTTC.